This T cell receptor beta chain was retrieved from a study of T cells in narcolepsy. The study's findings and limits: Autoreactive clonotypes reportedly recurred in blood of same and different patients, not controls. HCRT-specific and TRIB2-specific autoreactive clonotypes appeared among same-patient CSF and blood CD4+ clonotypes.

Germline V gene sequence: CDR1 KGHSH, CDR2 LQKENI. The V gene end was trimmed by 5 bases and the J gene end by 3 bases; junction bases not matched to a gene: 7. The CDR3 loop spans 14 amino acids. This table comes from immunoSEQ multiplex PCR, and its TCRdb copy is limited to in-frame clones, with some not included. This table has some 34,000 clones, about 90% appearing once. To note about this clone: As yet, its antigen is unknown.

V and J are TRBV18 and TRBJ2-7; 7 positions agree with TRBD2. The specimen was CD45RA- memory CD4+ T cells from PBMCs. This clonotype originated in a human donor with narcolepsy. CDR3 nucleotides: TGTGCCAGCTCAGTTCTACCGGGGGGCTACGAGCAGTACTTC. Residues: CASSVLPGGYEQYF.